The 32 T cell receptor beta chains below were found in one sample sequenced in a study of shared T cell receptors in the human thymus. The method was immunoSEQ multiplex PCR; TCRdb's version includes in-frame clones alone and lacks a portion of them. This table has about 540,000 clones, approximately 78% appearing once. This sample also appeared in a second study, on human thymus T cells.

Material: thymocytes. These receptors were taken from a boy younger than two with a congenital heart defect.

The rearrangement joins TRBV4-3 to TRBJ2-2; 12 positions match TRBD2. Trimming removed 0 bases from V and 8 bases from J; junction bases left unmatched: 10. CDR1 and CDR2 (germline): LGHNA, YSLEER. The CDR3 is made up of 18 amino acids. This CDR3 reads CASSQEPSLAGGKGELFF. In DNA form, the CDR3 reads TGCGCCAGCAGCCAAGAGCCGTCACTAGCGGGAGGTAAAGGGGAGCTGTTTTTT.

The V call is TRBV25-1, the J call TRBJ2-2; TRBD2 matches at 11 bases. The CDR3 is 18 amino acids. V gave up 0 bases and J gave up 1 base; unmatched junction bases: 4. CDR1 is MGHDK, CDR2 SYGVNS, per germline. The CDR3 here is CASSEYPSGRKNTGELFF. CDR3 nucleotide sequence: TGTGCCAGCAGTGAATATCCTAGCGGGAGGAAGAACACCGGGGAGCTGTTTTTT.

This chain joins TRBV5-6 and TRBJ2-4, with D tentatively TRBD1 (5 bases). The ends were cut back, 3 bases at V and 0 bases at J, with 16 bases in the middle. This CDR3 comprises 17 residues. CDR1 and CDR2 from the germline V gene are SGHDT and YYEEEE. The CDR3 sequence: CASSSVGQALAKNIQYF. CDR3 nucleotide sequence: TGTGCCAGCAGCTCGGTGGGGCAAGCTCTAGCCAAAAACATTCAGTACTTC.

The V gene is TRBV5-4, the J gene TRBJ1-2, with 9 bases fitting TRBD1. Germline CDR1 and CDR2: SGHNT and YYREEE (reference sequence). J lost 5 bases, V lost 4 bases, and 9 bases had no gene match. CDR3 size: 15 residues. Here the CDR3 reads CASSTTGGEGYGYTF. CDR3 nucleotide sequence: TGTGCCAGCAGCACGACAGGGGGAGAAGGGTATGGCTACACCTTC. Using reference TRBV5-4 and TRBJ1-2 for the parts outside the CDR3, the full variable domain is ETGVTQSPTHLIKTRGQQVTLRCSSQSGHNTVSWYQQALGQGPQFIFQYYREEENGRGNFPPRFSGLQFPNYSSELNVNALELDDSALYLCASSTTGGEGYGYTFGSGTRLTVV.

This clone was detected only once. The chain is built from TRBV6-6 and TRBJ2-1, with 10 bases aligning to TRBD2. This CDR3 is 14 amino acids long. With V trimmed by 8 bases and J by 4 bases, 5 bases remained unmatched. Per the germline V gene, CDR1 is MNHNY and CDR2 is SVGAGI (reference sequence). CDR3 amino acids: CASAGLADYNEQFF. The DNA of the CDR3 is TGTGCCAGCGCTGGACTAGCGGATTACAATGAGCAGTTCTTC.

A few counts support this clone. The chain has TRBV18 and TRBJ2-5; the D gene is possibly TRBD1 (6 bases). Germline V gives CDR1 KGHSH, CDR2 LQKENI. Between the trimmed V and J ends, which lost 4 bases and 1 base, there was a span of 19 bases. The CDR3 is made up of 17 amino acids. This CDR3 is CASSQLNTGNLQETQYF. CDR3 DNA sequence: TGTGCCAGCTCACAACTAAACACAGGGAACCTCCAAGAGACCCAGTACTTC. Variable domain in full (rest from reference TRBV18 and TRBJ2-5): NAGVMQNPRHLVRRRGQEARLRCSPMKGHSHVYWYRQLPEEGLKFMVYLQKENIIDESGMPKERFSAEFPKEGPSILRIQQVVRGDSAAYFCASSQLNTGNLQETQYFGPGTRLLVL.

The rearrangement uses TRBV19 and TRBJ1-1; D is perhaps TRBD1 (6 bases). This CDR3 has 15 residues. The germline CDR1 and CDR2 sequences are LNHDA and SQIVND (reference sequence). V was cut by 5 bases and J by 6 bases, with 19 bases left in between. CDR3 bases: TGTGCCAGTAGTGTAACAGGGAAGGCATTCCCTGAAGCTTTCTTT. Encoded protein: CASSVTGKAFPEAFF.

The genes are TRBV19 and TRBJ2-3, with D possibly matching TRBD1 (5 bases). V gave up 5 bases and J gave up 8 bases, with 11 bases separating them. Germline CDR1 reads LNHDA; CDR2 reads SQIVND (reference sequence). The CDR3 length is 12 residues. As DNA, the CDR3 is TGTGCCAGTAGTGAGCAGCAGGGTACGCAGTATTTT. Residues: CASSEQQGTQYF.

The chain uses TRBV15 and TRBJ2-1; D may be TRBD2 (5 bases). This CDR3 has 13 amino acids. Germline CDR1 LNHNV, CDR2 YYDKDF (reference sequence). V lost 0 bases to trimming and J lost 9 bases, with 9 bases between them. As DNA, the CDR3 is TGTGCCACCAGCAGAGATAGACGGGGTGAGCAGTTCTTC. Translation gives CATSRDRRGEQFF.

The chain's CDR3 is CASSQVISHRGENYGYTF. As DNA, the CDR3 is TGTGCCAGCAGTCAAGTGATTTCCCACAGGGGTGAGAACTATGGCTACACCTTC. This chain joins TRBV7-9 and TRBJ1-2; the match to TRBD1 covers 7 bases. Germline lookup yields CDR1 SEHNR and CDR2 FQNEAQ (reference sequence). V dropped 6 bases and J dropped 2; count of bases not matched to a gene: 18. The CDR3 runs to 18 residues. Combining the CDR3 with reference TRBV7-9 and TRBJ1-2 gives the whole variable domain DTGVSQNPRHKITKRGQNVTFRCDPISEHNRLYWYRQTLGQGPEFLTYFQNEAQLEKSRLLSDRFSAERPKGSFSTLEIQRTEQGDSAMYLCASSQVISHRGENYGYTFGSGTRLTVV.

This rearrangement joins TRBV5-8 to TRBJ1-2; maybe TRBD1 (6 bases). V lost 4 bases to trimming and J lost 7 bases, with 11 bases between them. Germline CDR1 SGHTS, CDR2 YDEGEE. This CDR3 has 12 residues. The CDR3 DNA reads TGTGCCAGCAGCCCCACAGGGTGTGGCTACACCTTC. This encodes CASSPTGCGYTF.

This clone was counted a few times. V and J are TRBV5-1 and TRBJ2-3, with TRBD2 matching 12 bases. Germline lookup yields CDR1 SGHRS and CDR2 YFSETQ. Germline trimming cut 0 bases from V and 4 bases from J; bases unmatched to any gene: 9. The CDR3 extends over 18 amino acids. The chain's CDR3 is CASSLERPSGRAADTQYF. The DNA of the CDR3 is TGCGCCAGCAGCTTGGAGCGTCCTAGCGGGAGGGCGGCAGATACGCAGTATTTT.

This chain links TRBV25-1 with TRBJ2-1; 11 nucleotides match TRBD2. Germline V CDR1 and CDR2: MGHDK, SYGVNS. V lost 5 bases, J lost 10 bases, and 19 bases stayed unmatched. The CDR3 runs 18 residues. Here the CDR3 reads CASSQPRSPGLAVPEQFF. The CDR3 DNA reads TGTGCCAGCAGTCAACCCAGAAGCCCGGGACTAGCGGTCCCCGAGCAGTTCTTC.

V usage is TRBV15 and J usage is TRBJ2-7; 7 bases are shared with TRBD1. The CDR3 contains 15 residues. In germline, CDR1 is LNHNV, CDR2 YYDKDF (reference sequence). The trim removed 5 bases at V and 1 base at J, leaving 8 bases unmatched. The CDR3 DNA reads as TGTGCCACCAGCCTCGGGACAGCATTATCCTACGAGCAGTACTTC. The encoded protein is CATSLGTALSYEQYF. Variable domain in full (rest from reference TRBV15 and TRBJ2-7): DAMVIQNPRYQVTQFGKPVTLSCSQTLNHNVMYWYQQKSSQAPKLLFHYYDKDFNNEADTPDNFQSRRPNTSFCFLDIRSPGLGDTAMYLCATSLGTALSYEQYFGPGTRLTVT.

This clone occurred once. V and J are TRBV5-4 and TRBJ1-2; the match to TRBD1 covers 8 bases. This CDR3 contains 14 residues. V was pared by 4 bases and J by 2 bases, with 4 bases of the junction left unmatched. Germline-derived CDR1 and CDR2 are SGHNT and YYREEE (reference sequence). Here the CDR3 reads CASSITGGNYGYTF. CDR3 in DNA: TGTGCCAGCAGCATAACAGGGGGAAACTATGGCTACACCTTC.

The CDR3: CASSRGGSPNYGYTF. CDR3 in DNA: TGTGCCAGCAGCCGGGGTGGCAGCCCAAACTATGGCTACACCTTC. V is TRBV7-8 and J is TRBJ1-2; D not certain. CDR1 and CDR2 from the germline V gene are SGHVS and FQNEAQ. Trimming cost V 5 bases and J 2 bases, with 15 bases left between them. The CDR3 is 15 amino acids.

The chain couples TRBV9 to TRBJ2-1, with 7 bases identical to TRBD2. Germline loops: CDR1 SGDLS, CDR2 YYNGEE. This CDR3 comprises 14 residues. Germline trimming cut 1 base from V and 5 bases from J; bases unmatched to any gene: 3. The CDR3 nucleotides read TGTGCCAGCAGCGTACTAGCGGAGAACAATGAGCAGTTCTTC. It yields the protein CASSVLAENNEQFF.

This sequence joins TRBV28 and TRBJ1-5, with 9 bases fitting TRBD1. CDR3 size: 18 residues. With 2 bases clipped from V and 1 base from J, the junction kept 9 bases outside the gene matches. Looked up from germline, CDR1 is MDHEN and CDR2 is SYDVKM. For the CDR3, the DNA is TGTGCCAGCAGTTTACCCGGGACAGGGAAGGCAAGCAATCAGCCCCAGCATTTT. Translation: CASSLPGTGKASNQPQHF.

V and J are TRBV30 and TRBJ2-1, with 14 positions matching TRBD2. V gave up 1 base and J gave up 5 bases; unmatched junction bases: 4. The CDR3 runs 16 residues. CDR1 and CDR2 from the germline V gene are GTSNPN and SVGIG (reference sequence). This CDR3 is CAWSAGTSGRNNEQFF. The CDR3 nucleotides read TGTGCCTGGAGTGCCGGGACTAGCGGGAGAAACAATGAGCAGTTCTTC.

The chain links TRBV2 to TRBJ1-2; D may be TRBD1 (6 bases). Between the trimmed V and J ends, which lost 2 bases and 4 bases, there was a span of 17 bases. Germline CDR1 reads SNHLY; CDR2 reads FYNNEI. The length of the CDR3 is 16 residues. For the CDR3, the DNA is TGTGCCAGCAGTGAATTGTACAGGGAATGTGGCTATGGCTACACCTTC. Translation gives CASSELYRECGYGYTF.

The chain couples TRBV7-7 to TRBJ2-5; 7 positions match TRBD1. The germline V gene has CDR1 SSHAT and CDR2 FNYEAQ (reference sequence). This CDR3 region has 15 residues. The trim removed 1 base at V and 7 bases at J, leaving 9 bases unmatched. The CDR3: CASSLVLDRWGTQYF. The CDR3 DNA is TGTGCCAGCAGCTTAGTCTTGGACAGGTGGGGGACCCAGTACTTC.

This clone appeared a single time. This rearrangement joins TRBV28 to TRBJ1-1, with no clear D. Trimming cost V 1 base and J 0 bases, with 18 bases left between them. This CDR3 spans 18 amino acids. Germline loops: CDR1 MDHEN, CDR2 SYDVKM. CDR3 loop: CASSLSWRPEGMNTEAFF. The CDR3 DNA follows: TGTGCCAGCAGTTTATCCTGGCGCCCGGAGGGCATGAACACTGAAGCTTTCTTT.

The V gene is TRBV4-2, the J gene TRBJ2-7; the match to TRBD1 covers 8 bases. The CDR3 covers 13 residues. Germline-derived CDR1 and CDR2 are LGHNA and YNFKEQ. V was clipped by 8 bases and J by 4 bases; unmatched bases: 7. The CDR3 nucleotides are TGTGCCAGCCCGACAGGGGCTATTTACGAGCAGTACTTC. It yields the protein CASPTGAIYEQYF.

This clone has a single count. The chain's CDR3 is CASSLGGLQETQYF. The CDR3, as DNA: TGCGCCAGCAGCTTGGGAGGTCTGCAAGAGACCCAGTACTTC. The V call is TRBV5-1, the J call TRBJ2-5, with D hard to call. CDR3 size: 14 residues. V lost 0 bases and J 2 bases, leaving 8 bases between the germline ends. Germline lookup yields CDR1 SGHRS and CDR2 YFSETQ.

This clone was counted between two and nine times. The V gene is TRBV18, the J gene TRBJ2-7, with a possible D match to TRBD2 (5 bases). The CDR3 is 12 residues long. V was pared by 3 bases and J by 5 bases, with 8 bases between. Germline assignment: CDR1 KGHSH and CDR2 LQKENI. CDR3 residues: CASSPPGDEQYF. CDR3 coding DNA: TGTGCCAGCTCACCTCCCGGGGACGAGCAGTACTTC.

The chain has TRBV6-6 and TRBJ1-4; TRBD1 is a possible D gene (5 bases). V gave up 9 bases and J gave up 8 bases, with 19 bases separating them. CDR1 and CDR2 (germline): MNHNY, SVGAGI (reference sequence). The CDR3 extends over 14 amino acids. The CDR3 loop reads CASSQGHFGEKLFF. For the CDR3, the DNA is TGTGCCAGTTCCCAGGGTCACTTTGGAGAAAAACTGTTTTTT.

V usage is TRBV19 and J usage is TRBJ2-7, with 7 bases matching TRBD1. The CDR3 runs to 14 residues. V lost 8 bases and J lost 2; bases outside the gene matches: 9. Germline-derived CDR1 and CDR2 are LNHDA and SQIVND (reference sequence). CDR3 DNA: TGTGCCAGTCAACCGGGACAGAGGCCCTACGAGCAGTACTTC. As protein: CASQPGQRPYEQYF. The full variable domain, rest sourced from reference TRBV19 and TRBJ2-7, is DGGITQSPKYLFRKEGQNVTLSCEQNLNHDAMYWYRQDPGQGLRLIYYSQIVNDFQKGDIAEGYSVSREKKESFPLTVTSAQKNPTAFYLCASQPGQRPYEQYFGPGTRLTVT.

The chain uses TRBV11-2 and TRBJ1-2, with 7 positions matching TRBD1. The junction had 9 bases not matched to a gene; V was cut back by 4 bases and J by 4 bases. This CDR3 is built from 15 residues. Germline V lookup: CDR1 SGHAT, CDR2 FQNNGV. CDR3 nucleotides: TGTGCCAGCAGCTCAGGGGACAGCCCCACCTATGGCTACACCTTC. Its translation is CASSSGDSPTYGYTF. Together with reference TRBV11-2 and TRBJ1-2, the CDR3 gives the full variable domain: EAGVAQSPRYKIIEKRQSVAFWCNPISGHATLYWYQQILGQGPKLLIQFQNNGVVDDSQLPKDRFSAERLKGVDSTLKIQPAKLEDSAVYLCASSSGDSPTYGYTFGSGTRLTVV.

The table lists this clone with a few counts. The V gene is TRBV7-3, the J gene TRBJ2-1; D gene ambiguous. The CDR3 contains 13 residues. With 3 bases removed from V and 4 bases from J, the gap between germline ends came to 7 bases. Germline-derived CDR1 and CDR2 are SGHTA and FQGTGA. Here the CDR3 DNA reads TGTGCCAGCAGCTTCGCGGCGTACAATGAGCAGTTCTTC. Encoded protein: CASSFAAYNEQFF.

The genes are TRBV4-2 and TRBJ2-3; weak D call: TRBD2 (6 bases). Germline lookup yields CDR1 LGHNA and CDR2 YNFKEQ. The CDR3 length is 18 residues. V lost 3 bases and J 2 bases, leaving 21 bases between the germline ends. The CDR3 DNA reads TGTGCCAGCAGCCATCCCGACGGACTACCCCTTTACACAGATACGCAGTATTTT. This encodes CASSHPDGLPLYTDTQYF.

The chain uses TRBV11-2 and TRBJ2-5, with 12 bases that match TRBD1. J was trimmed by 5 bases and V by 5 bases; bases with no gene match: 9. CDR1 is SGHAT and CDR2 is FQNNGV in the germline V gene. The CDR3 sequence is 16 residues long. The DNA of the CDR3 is TGTGCCAGCAGCCGCCGGGACAGGGGGCAGTGGGAGACCCAGTACTTC. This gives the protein CASSRRDRGQWETQYF.

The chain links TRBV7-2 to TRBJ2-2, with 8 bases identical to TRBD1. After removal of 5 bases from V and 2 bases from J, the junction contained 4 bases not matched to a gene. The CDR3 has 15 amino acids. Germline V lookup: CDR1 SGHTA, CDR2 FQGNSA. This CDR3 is CASSPGQGNTGELFF. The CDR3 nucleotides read TGTGCCAGCAGCCCCGGACAGGGAAACACCGGGGAGCTGTTTTTT. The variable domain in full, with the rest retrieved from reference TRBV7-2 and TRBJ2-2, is GAGVSQSPSNKVTEKGKDVELRCDPISGHTALYWYRQSLGQGLEFLIYFQGNSAPDKSGLPSDRFSAERTGGSVSTLTIQRTQQEDSAVYLCASSPGQGNTGELFFGEGSRLTVL.